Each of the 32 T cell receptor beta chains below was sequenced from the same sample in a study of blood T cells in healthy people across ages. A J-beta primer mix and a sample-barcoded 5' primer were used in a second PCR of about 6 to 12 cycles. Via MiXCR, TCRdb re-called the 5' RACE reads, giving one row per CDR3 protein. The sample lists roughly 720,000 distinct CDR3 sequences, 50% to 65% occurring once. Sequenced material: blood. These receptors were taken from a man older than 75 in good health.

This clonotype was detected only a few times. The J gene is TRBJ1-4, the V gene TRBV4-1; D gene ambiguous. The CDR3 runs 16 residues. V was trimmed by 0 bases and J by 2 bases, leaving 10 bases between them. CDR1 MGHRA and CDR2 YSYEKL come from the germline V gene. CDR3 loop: CASSQDGTITNEKLFF. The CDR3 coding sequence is TGCGCCAGCAGCCAAGATGGAACCATTACTAATGAAAAACTGTTTTTT.

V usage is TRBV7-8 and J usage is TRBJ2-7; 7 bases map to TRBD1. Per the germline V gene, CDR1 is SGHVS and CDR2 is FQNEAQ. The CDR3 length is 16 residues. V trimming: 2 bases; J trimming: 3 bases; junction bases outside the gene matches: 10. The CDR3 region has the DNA TGTGCCAGCAGCTTACCCCTTGGGACAGTCAGCTACGAGCAGTACTTC. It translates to CASSLPLGTVSYEQYF. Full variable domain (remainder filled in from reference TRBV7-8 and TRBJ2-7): GAGVSQSPRYKVAKRGQDVALRCDPISGHVSLFWYQQALGQGPEFLTYFQNEAQLDKSGLPSDRFFAERPEGSVSTLKIQRTQQEDSAVYLCASSLPLGTVSYEQYFGPGTRLTVT.

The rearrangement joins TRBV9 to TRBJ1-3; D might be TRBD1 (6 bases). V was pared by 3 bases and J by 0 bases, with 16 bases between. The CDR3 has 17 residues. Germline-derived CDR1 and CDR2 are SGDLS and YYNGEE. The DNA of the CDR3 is TGTGCCAGCAGCGCCCGAAGGGGGAAGGGCTCTGGAAACACCATATATTTT. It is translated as CASSARRGKGSGNTIYF.

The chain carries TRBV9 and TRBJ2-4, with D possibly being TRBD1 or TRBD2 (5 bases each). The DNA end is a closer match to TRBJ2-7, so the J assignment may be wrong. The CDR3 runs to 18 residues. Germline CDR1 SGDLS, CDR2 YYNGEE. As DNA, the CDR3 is TGTGCCAGCAGCGTAGCTCCCCTGGGGACCGCCAGCTCCTACGAGCAGTACTTC. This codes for CASSVAPLGTASSYEQYF.

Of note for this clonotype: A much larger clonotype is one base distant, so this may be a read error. Written as DNA, the CDR3 is TGTGTCAGCGAACCAACCGGGGCAAACTATGGCTACACCTTC. Residues: CVSEPTGANYGYTF. V and J are TRBV10-3 and TRBJ1-2, with D possibly being TRBD1 (5 bases). The CDR3 covers 14 residues. Germline V gives CDR1 ENHRY, CDR2 SYGVKD.

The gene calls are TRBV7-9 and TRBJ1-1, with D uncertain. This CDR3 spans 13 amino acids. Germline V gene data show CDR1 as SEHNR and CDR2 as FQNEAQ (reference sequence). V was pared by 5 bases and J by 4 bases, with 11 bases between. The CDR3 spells CASSKARATEAFF. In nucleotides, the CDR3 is TGTGCCAGCAGCAAAGCAAGGGCCACTGAAGCTTTCTTT.

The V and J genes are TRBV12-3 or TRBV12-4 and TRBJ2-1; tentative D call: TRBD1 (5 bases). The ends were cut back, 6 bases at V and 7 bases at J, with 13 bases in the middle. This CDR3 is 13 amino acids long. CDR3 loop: CASSGTGQNEQFF. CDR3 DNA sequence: TGTGCCAGCAGCGGAACTGGACAAAATGAGCAGTTCTTC.

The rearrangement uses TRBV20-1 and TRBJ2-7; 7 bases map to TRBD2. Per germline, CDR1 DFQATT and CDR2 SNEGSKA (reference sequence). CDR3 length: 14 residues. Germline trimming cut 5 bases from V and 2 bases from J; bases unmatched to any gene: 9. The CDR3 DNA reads TGCAGTGCTCCTACTAGCGCCTCAGCCTACGAGCAGTACTTC. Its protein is CSAPTSASAYEQYF.

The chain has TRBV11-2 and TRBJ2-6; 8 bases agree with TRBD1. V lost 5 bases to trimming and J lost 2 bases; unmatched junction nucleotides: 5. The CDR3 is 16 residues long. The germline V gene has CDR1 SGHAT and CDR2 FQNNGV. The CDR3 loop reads CASSGRDRPGANVLTF. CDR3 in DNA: TGTGCCAGCAGCGGACGGGACAGGCCTGGGGCCAACGTCCTGACTTTC. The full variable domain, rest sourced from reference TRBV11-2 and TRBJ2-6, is EAGVAQSPRYKIIEKRQSVAFWCNPISGHATLYWYQQILGQGPKLLIQFQNNGVVDDSQLPKDRFSAERLKGVDSTLKIQPAKLEDSAVYLCASSGRDRPGANVLTFGAGSRLTVL.

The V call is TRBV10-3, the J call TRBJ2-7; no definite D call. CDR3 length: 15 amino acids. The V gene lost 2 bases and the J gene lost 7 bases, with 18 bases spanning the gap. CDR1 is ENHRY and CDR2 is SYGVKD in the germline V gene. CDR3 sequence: CAISERASAHNEQYF. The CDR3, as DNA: TGTGCCATCAGTGAGCGAGCCTCTGCCCACAATGAGCAGTACTTC.

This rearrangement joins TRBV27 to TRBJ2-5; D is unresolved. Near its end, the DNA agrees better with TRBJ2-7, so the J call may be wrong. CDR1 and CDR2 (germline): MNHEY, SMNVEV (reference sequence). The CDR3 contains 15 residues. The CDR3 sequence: CASSLSPRSSSEQYF. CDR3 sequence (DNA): TGTGCCAGCAGTTTAAGCCCGAGGTCTTCAAGCGAGCAGTACTTC.

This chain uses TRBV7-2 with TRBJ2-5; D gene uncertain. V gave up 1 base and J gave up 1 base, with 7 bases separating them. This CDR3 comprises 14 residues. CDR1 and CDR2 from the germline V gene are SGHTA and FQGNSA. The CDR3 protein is CASSLVSSQETQYF. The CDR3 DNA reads TGTGCCAGCAGCTTAGTTTCGTCCCAAGAGACCCAGTACTTC.

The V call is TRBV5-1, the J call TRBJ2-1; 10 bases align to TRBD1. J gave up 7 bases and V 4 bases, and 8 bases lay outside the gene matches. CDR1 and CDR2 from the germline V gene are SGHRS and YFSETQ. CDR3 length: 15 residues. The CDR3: CASSPTDRGLNEQFF. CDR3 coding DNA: TGCGCCAGCAGCCCCACTGACAGGGGGCTAAATGAGCAGTTCTTC.

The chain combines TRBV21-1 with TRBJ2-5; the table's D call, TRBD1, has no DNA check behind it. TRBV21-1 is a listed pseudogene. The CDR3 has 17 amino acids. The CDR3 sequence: CASSNQHKRTGQETQYF. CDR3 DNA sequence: TGTGCCAGCAGCAATCAACACAAAAGGACAGGTCAAGAGACCCAGTACTTC.

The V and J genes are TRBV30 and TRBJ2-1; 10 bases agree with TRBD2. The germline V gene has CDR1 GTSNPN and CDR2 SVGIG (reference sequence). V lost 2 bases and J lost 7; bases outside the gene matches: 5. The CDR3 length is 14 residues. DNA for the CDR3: TGTGCCTGGAGTTCTCTAGCGGGAGATAATGAGCAGTTCTTC. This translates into CAWSSLAGDNEQFF.

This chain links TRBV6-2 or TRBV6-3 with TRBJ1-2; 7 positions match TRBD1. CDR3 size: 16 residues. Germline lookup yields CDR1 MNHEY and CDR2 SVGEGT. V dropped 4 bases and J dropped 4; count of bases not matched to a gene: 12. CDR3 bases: TGTGCCAGCAGTTGGAGGGACAGAAGACTAAGCTATGGCTACACCTTC. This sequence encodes CASSWRDRRLSYGYTF.

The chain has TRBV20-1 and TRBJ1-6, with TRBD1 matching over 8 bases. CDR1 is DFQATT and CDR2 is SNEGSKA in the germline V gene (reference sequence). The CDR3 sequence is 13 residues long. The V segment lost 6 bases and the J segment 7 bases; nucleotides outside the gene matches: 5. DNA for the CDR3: TGCAGTGCGACGGACAGGGAAAATTCACCCCTCCACTTT. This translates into CSATDRENSPLHF.

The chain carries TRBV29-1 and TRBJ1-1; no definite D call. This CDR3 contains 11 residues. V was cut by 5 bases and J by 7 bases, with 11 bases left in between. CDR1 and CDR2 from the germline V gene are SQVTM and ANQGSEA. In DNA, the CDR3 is TGCAGCGTTACTGACGGTTATGAAGCTTTCTTT. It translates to CSVTDGYEAFF. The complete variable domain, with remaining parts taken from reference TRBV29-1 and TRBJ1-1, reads SAVISQKPSRDICQRGTSLTIQCQVDSQVTMMFWYRQQPGQSLTLIATANQGSEATYESGFVIDKFPISRPNLTFSTLTVSNMSPEDSSIYLCSVTDGYEAFFGQGTRLTVV.

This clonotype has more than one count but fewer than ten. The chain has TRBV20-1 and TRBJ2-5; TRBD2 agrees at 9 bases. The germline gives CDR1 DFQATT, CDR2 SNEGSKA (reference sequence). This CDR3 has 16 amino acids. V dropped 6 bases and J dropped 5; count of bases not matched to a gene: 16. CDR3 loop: CSATEVAGVLRETQYF. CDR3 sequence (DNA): TGCAGTGCCACCGAGGTAGCGGGAGTTTTGCGGGAGACCCAGTACTTC.

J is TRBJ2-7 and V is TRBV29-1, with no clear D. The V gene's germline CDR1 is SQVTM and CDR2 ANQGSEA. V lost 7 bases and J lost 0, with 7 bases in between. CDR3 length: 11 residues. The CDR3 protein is CSATYSYEQYF. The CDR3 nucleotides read TGCAGCGCAACCTACTCCTACGAGCAGTACTTC.

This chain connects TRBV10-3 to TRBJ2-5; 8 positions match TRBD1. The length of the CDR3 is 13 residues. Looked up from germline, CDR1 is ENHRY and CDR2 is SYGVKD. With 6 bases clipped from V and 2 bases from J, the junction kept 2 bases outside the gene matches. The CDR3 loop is CAISRDRQETQYF. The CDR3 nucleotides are TGTGCCATCAGCCGGGACAGGCAAGAGACCCAGTACTTC.

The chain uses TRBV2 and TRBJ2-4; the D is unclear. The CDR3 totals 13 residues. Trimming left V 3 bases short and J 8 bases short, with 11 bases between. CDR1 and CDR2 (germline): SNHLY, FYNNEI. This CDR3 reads CASSDGQADIQYF. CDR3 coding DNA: TGTGCCAGCAGTGACGGGCAAGCAGACATTCAGTACTTC.

CDR3 residues: CASSYGTGQGVREQYF. DNA for the CDR3: TGTGCCAGCAGTTACGGGACCGGACAGGGGGTCCGCGAGCAGTACTTC. The V and J genes are TRBV6-5 and TRBJ2-4, with 10 nucleotides matching TRBD1. The DNA end is a closer match to TRBJ2-7, so the J assignment may be wrong. In germline, CDR1 is MNHEY, CDR2 SVGAGI. The CDR3 covers 16 residues.

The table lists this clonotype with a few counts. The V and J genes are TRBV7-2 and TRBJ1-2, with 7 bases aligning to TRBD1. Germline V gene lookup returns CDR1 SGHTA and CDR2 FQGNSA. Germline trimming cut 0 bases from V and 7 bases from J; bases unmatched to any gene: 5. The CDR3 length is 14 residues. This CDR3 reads CASSLAAGGGGYTF. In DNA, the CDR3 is TGTGCCAGCAGCTTAGCGGCAGGGGGGGGTGGCTACACCTTC.

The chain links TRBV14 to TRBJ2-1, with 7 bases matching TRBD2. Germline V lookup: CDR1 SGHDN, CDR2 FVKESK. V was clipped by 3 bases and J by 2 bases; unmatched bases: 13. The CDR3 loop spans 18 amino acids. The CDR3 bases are TGTGCCAGCAGCCAGGGGTGGGGCGGGAGAGGACCCTACAATGAGCAGTTCTTC. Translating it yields CASSQGWGGRGPYNEQFF.

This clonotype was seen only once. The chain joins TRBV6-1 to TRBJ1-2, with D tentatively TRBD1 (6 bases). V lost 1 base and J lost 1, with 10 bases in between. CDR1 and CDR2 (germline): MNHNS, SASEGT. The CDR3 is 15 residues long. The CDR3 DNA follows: TGTGCCAGCAGTGAAGTTCACAGGGATAACTATGGCTACACCTTC. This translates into CASSEVHRDNYGYTF.

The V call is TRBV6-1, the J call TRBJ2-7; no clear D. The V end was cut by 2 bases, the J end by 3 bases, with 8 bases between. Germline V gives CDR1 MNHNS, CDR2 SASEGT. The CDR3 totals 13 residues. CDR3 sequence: CASSEWQNYEQYF. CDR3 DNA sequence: TGTGCCAGCAGTGAATGGCAGAACTACGAGCAGTACTTC.

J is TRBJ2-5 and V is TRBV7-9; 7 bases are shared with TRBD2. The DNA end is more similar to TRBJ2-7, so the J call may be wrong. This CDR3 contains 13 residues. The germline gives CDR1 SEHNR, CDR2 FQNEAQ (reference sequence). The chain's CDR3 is CASSCGASGEQYF. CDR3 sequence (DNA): TGTGCCAGCAGCTGCGGGGCTAGCGGCGAGCAGTACTTC.

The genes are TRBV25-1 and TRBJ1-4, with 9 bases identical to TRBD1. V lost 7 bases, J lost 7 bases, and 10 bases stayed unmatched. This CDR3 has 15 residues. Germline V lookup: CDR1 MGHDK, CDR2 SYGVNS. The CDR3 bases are TGTGCCAGCACCGGATGGGGGACAGGGAGTGAAAAACTGTTTTTT. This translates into CASTGWGTGSEKLFF.

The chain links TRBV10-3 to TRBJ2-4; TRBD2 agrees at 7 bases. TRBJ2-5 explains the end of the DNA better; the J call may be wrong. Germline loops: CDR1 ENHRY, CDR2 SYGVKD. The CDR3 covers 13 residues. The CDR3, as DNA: TGTGCCATCAGTGTCTTGGGAGGGGAGACCCAGTACTTC. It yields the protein CAISVLGGETQYF.

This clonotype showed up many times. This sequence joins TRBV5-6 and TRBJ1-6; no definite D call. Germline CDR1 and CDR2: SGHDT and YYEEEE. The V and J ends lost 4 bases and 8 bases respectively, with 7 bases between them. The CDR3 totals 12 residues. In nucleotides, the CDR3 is TGTGCCAGCAGCCTTGGGGATTCACCCCTCCACTTT. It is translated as CASSLGDSPLHF.

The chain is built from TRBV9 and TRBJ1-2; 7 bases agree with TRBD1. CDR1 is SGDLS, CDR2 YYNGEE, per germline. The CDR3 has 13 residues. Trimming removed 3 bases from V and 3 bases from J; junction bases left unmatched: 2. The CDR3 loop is CASSATGDYGYTF. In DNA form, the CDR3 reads TGTGCCAGCAGCGCCACAGGGGACTATGGCTACACCTTC.